This TCR beta chain is drawn from a study of T cell responses to AZD1222 COVID-19 vaccine. Generated by immunoSEQ multiplex PCR, the TCRdb table keeps only in-frame clones and is missing some. The sample consists of 130,000 or so clones, approximately 91% of them appearing once. V was clipped by 1 base and J by 1 base, with 10 bases between them. The CDR3 covers 16 residues. Per germline, CDR1 MGHRA and CDR2 YSYEKL. This TCR was recovered from an adult who received the AZD1222 COVID-19 vaccine. The chain couples TRBV4-1 to TRBJ2-2; unclear D gene. Sample: peripheral blood, taken 28 days after the second AZD1222 dose. As DNA, the CDR3 is TGCGCCAGCAGCCAAGTGCCAGTGATGAACACCGGGGAGCTGTTTTTT. Protein sequence: CASSQVPVMNTGELFF.